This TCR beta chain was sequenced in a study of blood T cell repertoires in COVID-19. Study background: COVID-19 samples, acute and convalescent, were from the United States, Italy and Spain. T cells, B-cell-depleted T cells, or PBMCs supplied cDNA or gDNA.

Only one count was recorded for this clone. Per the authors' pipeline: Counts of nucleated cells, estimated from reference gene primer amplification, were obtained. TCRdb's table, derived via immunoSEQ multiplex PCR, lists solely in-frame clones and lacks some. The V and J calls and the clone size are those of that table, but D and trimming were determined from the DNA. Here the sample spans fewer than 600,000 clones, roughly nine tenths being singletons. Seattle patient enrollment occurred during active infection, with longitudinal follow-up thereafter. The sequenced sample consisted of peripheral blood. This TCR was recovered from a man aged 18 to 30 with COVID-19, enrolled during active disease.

The CDR3 DNA is TGTGCCAGCAGCACCAGTACTAGCGGGAGTCGCACCGGGGAGCTGTTTTTT. Translating gives CASSTSTSGSRTGELFF. This chain joins TRBV7-8 and TRBJ2-2; the match to TRBD2 covers 11 bases. The germline CDR1 and CDR2 sequences are SGHVS and FQNEAQ. V was pared by 5 bases and J by 4 bases, with 9 bases of the junction left unmatched. This CDR3 has 17 residues.